This TCR beta chain is drawn from a study of Ad26.COV2.S vaccination and SARS-CoV-2 variants. The CDR3 consists of 17 residues. Per the germline V gene, CDR1 is SEHNR and CDR2 is FQNEAQ (reference sequence). V lost 2 bases and J 2 bases, leaving 16 bases between the germline ends. The assay was immunoSEQ multiplex PCR, and TCRdb's table has in-frame clones only and misses some. The table includes about 350,000 clones, around 89% detected once. Documented treatment: some 20 received Ad26.COV2.S at low or high dose, single or two shots; about 5 received placebo; per-sample allocation not given. Samples were taken on day 63 after the first vaccine or placebo injection.

The sequence came from a person between 18 and 60 years old who received the Ad26.COV2.S COVID-19 vaccine or a placebo. Specimen: peripheral blood, collected in a trial of Ad26.COV2.S vaccine versus placebo. The gene calls are TRBV7-9 and TRBJ1-3; TRBD1 might be the D (6 bases). The CDR3 region is CASSLTPTGQTGNTIYF. The CDR3 DNA sequence: TGTGCCAGCAGCTTAACCCCAACTGGACAGACTGGAAACACCATATATTTT.